This T cell receptor beta chain was profiled in a study of Ad26.COV2.S vaccination and SARS-CoV-2 variants. Study results and limitations: Substantial response breadth was reportedly seen for spike-specific CD8+ and CD4+ T cells after vaccination.

A remark on this clone: Its antigen remains unidentified.

TCRdb's table, derived via immunoSEQ multiplex PCR, lists solely in-frame clones and lacks some. This table holds some 450,000 clones, less than 95% found once. Documented treatment: around 19 received Ad26.COV2.S at low or high dose, single or two shots; 5 received placebo; per-sample allocation not given. Day 63 after the first injection of vaccine or placebo was the sampling time. Germline loops: CDR1 LGHDT, CDR2 YNNKEL (reference sequence). CDR3 length equals 12 residues. V was pared by 3 bases and J by 6 bases, with 6 bases between. The genes are TRBV3-1 (or the pseudogene TRBV3-2) and TRBJ1-5; D is unresolved. The source material was peripheral blood, sampled in a trial of Ad26.COV2.S vaccine versus placebo. This receptor was obtained from a person aged 18-60 years who received the Ad26.COV2.S COVID-19 vaccine or a placebo. CDR3 amino acids: CASSQSSQPQHF. CDR3 bases: TGTGCCAGCAGCCAGTCGTCTCAGCCCCAGCATTTT.